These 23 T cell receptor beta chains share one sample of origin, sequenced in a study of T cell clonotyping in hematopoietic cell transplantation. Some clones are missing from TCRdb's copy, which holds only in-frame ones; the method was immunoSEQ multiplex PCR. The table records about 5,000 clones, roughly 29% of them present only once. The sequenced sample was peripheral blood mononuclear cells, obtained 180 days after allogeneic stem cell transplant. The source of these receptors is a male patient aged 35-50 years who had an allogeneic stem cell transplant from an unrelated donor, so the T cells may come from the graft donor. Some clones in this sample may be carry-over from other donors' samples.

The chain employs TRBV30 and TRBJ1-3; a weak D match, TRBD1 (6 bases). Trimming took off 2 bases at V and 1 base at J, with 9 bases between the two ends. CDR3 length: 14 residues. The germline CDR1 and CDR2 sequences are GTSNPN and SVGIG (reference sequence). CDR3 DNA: TGTGCCTGGAGTAGGGGGACATCTGGAAACACCATATATTTT. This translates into CAWSRGTSGNTIYF.

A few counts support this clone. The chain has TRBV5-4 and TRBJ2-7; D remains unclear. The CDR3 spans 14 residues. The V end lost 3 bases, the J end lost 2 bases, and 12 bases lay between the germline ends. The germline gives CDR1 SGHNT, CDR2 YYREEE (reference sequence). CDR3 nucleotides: TGTGCCAGCAGCTCGGACGGTTCCCCCTACGAGCAGTACTTC. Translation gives CASSSDGSPYEQYF.

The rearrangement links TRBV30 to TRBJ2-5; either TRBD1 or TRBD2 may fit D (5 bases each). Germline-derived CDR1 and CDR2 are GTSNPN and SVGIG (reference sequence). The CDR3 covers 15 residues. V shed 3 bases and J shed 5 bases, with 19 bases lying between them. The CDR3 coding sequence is TGTGCCTGGAGCCGGGGTACCGGATCAGGGGAGACCCAGTACTTC. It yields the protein CAWSRGTGSGETQYF.

CDR3 sequence (DNA): TGTGCCAGCAGCGGGACAGGGTACGAGCAGTACTTC. Residues: CASSGTGYEQYF. This sequence joins TRBV9 and TRBJ2-7; 8 nucleotides agree with TRBD1. J gave up 4 bases and V 3 bases, and 0 bases lay outside the gene matches. The CDR3 is made up of 12 amino acids. Germline CDR1 reads SGDLS; CDR2 reads YYNGEE.

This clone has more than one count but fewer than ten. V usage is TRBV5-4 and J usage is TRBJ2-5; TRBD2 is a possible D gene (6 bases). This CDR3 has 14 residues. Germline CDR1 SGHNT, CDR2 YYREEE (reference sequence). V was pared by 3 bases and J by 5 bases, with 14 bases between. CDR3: CASSWRAGGETQYF. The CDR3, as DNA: TGTGCCAGCAGCTGGAGGGCAGGTGGGGAGACCCAGTACTTC.

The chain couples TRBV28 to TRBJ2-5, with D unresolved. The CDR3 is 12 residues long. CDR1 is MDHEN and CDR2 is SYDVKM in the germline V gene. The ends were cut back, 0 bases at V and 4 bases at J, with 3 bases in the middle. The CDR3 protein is CASSLWGETQYF. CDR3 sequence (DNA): TGTGCCAGCAGTTTATGGGGAGAGACCCAGTACTTC.

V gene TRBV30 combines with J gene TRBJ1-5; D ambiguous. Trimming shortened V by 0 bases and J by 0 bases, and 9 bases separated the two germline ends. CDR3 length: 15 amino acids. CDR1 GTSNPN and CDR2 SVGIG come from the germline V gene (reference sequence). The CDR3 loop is CAWSVAGYSNQPQHF. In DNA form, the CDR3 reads TGTGCCTGGAGTGTAGCGGGCTATAGCAATCAGCCCCAGCATTTT.

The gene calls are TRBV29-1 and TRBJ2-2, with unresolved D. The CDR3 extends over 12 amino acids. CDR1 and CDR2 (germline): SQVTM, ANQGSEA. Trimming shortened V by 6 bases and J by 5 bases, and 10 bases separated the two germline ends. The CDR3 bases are TGCAGCGTCCTCTGGCGGACCGGGGAGCTGTTTTTT. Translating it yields CSVLWRTGELFF.

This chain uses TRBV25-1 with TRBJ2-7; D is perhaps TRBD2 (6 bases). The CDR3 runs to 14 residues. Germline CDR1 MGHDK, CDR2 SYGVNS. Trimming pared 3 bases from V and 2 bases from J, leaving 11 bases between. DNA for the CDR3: TGTGCCAGCAGTGATACGACGGGGGCCTACGAGCAGTACTTC. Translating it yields CASSDTTGAYEQYF.

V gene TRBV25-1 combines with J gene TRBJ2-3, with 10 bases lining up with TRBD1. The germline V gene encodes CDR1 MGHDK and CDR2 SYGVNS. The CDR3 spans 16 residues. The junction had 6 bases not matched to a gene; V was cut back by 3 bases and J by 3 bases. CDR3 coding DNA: TGTGCCAGCAGTGACCCCGGGACAGGGGCGACAGATACGCAGTATTTT. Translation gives CASSDPGTGATDTQYF.

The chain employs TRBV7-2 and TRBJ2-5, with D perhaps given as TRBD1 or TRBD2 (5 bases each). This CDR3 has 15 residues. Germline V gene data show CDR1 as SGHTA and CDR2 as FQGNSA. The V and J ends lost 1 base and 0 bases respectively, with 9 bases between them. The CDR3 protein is CASSLGLGDQETQYF. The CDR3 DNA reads TGTGCCAGCAGCTTAGGGTTGGGGGACCAAGAGACCCAGTACTTC.

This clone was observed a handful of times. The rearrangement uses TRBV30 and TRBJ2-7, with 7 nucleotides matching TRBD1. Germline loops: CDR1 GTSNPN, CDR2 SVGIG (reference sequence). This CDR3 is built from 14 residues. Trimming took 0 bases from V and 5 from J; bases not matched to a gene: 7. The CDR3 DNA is TGTGCCTGGAGTGTGGGTCGAACAGGGGACGAGCAGTACTTC. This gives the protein CAWSVGRTGDEQYF.

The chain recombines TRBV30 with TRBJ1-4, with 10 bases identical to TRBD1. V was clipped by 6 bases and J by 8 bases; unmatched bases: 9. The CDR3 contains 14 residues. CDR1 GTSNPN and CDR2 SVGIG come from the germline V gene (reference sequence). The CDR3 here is CACWDRGGSEKLFF. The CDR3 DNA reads TGTGCCTGTTGGGACAGGGGAGGATCAGAAAAACTGTTTTTT.

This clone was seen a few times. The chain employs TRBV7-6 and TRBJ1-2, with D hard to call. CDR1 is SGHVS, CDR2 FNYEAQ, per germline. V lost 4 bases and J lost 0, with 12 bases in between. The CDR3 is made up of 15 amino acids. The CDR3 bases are TGTGCCAGCAGCTCATCCCCCAGCGCTAACTATGGCTACACCTTC. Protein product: CASSSSPSANYGYTF.

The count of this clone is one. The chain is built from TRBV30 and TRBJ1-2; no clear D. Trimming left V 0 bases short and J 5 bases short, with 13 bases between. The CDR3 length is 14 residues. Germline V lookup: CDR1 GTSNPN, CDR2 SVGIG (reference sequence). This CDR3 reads CAWSVGRSLYGYTF. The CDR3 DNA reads TGTGCCTGGAGTGTTGGGAGGAGCCTTTATGGCTACACCTTC. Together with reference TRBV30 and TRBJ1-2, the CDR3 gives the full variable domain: SQTIHQWPATLVQPVGSPLSLECTVEGTSNPNLYWYRQAAGRGLQLLFYSVGIGQISSEVPQNLSASRPQDRQFILSSKKLLLSDSGFYLCAWSVGRSLYGYTFGSGTRLTVV.

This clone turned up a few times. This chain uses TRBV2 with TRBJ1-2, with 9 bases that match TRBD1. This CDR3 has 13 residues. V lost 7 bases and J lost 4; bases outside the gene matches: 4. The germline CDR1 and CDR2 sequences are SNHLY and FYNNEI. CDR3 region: CASTGTGFYGYTF. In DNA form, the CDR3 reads TGTGCCAGCACCGGGACAGGGTTCTATGGCTACACCTTC.

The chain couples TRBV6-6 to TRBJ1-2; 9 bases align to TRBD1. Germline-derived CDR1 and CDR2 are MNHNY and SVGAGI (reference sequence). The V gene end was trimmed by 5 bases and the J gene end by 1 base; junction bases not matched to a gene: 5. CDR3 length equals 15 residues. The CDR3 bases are TGTGCCAGCAGTCCCCGGACAGGGGATAACTATGGCTACACCTTC. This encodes CASSPRTGDNYGYTF.

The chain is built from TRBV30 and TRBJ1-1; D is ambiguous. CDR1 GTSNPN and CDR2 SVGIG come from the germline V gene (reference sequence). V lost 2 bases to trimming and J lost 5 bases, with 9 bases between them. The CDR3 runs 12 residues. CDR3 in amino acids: CAWSSKWTEAFF. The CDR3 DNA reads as TGTGCCTGGAGTTCGAAGTGGACTGAAGCTTTCTTT.

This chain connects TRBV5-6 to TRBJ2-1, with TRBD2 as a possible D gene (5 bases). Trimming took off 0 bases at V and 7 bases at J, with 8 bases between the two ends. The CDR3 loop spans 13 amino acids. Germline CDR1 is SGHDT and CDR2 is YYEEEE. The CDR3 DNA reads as TGTGCCAGCAGCTTGGGCGGGTCGAATGAGCAGTTCTTC. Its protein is CASSLGGSNEQFF.

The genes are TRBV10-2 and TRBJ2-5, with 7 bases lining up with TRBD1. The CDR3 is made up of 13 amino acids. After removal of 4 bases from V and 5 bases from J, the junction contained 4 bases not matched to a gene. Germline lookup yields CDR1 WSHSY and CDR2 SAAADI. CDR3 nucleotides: TGCGCCAGCAGTGCTTCACAGGGGGAGACCCAGTACTTC. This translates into CASSASQGETQYF.

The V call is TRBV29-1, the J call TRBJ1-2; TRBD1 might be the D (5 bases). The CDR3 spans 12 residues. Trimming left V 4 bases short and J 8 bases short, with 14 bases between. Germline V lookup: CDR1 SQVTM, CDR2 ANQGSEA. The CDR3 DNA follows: TGCAGCGTTGTACAGGCGGGAAGGGGCTACACCTTC. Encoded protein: CSVVQAGRGYTF. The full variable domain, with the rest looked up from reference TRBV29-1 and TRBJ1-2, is SAVISQKPSRDICQRGTSLTIQCQVDSQVTMMFWYRQQPGQSLTLIATANQGSEATYESGFVIDKFPISRPNLTFSTLTVSNMSPEDSSIYLCSVVQAGRGYTFGSGTRLTVV.

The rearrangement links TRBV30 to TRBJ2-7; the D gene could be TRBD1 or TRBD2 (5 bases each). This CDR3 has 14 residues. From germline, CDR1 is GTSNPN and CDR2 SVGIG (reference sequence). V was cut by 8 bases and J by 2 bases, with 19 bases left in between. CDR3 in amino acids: CAGTARDPPYEQYF. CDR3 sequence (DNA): TGTGCCGGGACGGCCAGGGACCCCCCCTACGAGCAGTACTTC.

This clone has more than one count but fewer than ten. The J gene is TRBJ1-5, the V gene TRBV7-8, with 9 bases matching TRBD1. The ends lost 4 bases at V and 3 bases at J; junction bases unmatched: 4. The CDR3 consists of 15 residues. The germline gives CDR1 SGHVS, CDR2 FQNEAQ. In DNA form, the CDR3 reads TGTGCCAGCAGCTGGGGACAGGGCCACAATCAGCCCCAGCATTTT. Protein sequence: CASSWGQGHNQPQHF.